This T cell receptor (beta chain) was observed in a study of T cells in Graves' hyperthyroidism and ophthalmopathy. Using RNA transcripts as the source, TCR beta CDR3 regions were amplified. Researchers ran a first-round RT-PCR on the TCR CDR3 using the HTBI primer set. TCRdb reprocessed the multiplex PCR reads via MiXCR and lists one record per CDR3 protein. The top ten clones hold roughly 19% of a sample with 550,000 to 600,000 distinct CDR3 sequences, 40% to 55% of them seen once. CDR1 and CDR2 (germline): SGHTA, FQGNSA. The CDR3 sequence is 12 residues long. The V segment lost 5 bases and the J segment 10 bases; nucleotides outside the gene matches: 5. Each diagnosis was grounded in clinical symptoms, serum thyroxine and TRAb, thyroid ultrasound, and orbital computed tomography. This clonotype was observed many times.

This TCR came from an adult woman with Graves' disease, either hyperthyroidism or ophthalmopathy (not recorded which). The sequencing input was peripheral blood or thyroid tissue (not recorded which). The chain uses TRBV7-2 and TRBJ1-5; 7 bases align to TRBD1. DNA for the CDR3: TGTGCCAGCAGCACCCGACAGGGCCCCCAGCATTTT. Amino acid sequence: CASSTRQGPQHF.